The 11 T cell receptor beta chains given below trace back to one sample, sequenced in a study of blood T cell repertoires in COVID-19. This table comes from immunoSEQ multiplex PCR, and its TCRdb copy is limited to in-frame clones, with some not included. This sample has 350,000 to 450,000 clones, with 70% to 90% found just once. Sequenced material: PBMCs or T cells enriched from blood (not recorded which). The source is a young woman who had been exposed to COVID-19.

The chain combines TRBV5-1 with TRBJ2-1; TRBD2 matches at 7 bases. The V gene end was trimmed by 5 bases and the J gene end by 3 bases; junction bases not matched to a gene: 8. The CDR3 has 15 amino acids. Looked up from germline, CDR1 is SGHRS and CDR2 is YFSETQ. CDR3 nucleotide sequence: TGCGCCAGCAGGATTGGAAGCGGGGACTACAATGAGCAGTTCTTC. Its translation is CASRIGSGDYNEQFF.

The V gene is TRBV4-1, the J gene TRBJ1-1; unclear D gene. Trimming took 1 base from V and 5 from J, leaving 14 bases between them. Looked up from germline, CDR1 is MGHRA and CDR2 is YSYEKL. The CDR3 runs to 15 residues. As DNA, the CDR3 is TGCGCCAGCAGCCAAGTGATGTTCAGCGGGACTGAAGCTTTCTTT. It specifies CASSQVMFSGTEAFF.

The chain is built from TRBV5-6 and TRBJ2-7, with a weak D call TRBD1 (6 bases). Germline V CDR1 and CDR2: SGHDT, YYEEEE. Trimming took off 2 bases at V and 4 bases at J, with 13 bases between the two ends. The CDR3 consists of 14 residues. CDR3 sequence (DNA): TGTGCCAGCAGCTTCTGGCAGGGGCGGTACGAGCAGTACTTC. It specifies CASSFWQGRYEQYF.

Here the CDR3 DNA reads TGCGCCAGCAGCCCTCGACTATACAGCGGTCACATACGGATCAACAATGAGCAGTTCTTC. Translated: CASSPRLYSGHIRINNEQFF. The V and J genes are TRBV23-1 and TRBJ2-1, with a tentative D call TRBD2 (5 bases). TRBV23-1 is known as an ORF, though its function is uncertain. Trimming took off 6 bases at V and 5 bases at J, with 32 bases between the two ends. CDR3 size: 20 residues.

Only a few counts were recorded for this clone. CDR3 coding DNA: TGTGCCTGGAGTGCGGGGACAGGGCCGATGAACACTGAAGCTTTCTTT. It translates to CAWSAGTGPMNTEAFF. V gene TRBV30 combines with J gene TRBJ1-1; TRBD1 matches at 9 bases. V gave up 1 base and J gave up 0 bases; unmatched junction bases: 6. Germline V gives CDR1 GTSNPN, CDR2 SVGIG (reference sequence). The CDR3 contains 16 residues.

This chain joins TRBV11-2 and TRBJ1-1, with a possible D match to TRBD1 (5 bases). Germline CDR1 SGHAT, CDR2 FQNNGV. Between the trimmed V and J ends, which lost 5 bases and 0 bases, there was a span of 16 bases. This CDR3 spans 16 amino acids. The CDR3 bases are TGTGCCAGCAGCCCCCTCTCCGGGGGATTGAACACTGAAGCTTTCTTT. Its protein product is CASSPLSGGLNTEAFF.

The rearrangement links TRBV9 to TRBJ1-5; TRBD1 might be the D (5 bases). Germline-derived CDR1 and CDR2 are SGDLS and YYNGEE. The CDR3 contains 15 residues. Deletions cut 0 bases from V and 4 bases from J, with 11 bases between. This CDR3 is CASSVGGRANQPQHF. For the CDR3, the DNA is TGTGCCAGCAGCGTAGGGGGCAGAGCGAATCAGCCCCAGCATTTT. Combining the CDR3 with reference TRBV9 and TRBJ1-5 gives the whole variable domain DSGVTQTPKHLITATGQRVTLRCSPRSGDLSVYWYQQSLDQGLQFLIQYYNGEERAKGNILERFSAQQFPDLHSELNLSSLELGDSALYFCASSVGGRANQPQHFGDGTRLSIL.

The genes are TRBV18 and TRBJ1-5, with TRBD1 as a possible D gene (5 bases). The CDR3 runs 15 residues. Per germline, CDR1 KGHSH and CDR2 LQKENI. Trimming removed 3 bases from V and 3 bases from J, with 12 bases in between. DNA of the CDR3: TGTGCCAGCTCACCCAACCGGGGGAACAATCAGCCCCAGCATTTT. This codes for CASSPNRGNNQPQHF.

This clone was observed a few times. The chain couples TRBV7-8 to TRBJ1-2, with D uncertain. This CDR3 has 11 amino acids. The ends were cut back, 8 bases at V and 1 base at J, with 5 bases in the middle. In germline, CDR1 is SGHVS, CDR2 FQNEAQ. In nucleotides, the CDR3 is TGTGCCAGCGCGGATAACTATGGCTACACCTTC. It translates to CASADNYGYTF.

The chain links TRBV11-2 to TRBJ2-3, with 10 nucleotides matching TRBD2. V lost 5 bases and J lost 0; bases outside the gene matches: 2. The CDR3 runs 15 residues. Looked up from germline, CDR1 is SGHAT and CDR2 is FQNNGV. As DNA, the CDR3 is TGTGCCAGCAGCACGGGACTAGCGAGCACAGATACGCAGTATTTT. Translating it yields CASSTGLASTDTQYF. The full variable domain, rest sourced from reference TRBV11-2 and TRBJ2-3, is EAGVAQSPRYKIIEKRQSVAFWCNPISGHATLYWYQQILGQGPKLLIQFQNNGVVDDSQLPKDRFSAERLKGVDSTLKIQPAKLEDSAVYLCASSTGLASTDTQYFGPGTRLTVL.

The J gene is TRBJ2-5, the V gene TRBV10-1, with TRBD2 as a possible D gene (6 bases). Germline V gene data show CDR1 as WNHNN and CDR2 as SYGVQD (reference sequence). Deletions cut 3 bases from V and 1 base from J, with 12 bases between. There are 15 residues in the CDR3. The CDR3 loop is CASSDEAGRQETQYF. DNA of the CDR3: TGCGCCAGCAGTGACGAAGCGGGTCGCCAAGAGACCCAGTACTTC.